The clone carrying this T cell receptor beta chain was counted only a few times. V gave up 7 bases and J gave up 5 bases; unmatched junction bases: 14. CDR1 SGDLS and CDR2 YYNGEE come from the germline V gene. This CDR3 comprises 15 residues. The record originates from a study of blood T cell repertoires in COVID-19. Profiled with immunoSEQ multiplex PCR; TCRdb holds only in-frame clones, not every one. The sample has about 170,000 clones; less than 80% are singletons. The source of this sequence is a woman in her 70s in a cohort exposed to, infected with or recovered from COVID-19 (not recorded which). The chain recombines TRBV9 with TRBJ2-7, with TRBD2 matching over 8 bases. Specimen: PBMCs or T cells enriched from blood (not recorded which). The CDR3 nucleotides are TGTGCCAGCGCCCCCTGGGGGAGCGGGAGTAACGAGCAGTACTTC. Translation: CASAPWGSGSNEQYF.